The clone carrying this TCR beta chain was seen only a few times. Its target is unknown. Here immunoSEQ multiplex PCR was the method, and the copy in TCRdb shows in-frame clones only, minus some. Among roughly 150,000 clones listed, nearly 90% were seen once. V was clipped by 4 bases and J by 1 base, with 10 bases between them. Per germline, CDR1 LNHDA and CDR2 SQIVND (reference sequence). CDR3 size: 14 residues. Extraction of around 2 micrograms of genomic DNA from cryopreserved PBMCs supplied material for TCR beta libraries. These data belong to a study of cytotoxic CD8 clonotypes in ibrutinib-treated CLL. The overall study: Patients attained about 24 partial and 2 complete responses; at median approximately 70 months, about 14 remained remitted while around 12 progressed. General observations from the study: Few clonotypes were public, and these shrank or held steady under treatment.

The receptor comes from a human donor with chronic lymphocytic leukemia. The V gene is TRBV19, the J gene TRBJ1-1; a weak D match, TRBD1 (5 bases). The input for sequencing was PBMCs, taken at disease progression, from a patient treated with ibrutinib. The CDR3 nucleotides read TGTGCCAGTAGTAAGACGACAGAGAACACTGAAGCTTTCTTT. Amino acids: CASSKTTENTEAFF.